Listed below are T cell receptor beta chains from one sample, sequenced in a study of cytomegalovirus exposure and HLA in healthy donors. The assay was immunoSEQ multiplex PCR, and TCRdb's table has in-frame clones only and misses some. The table lists about 120,000 clones, about 83% of them singletons. Sequenced: PBMCs. The receptors shown here come from a woman aged 40 to 55 in good health and CMV-seropositive. Each CDR3 is given with its conserved first and last residue. The D gene is left open where the match is weak.

len: 14
d_gene: TRBD2
v_gene: TRBV29-1
CDR3aa: CSVELLAGGREQYF

len: 17
d_gene: TRBD1
v_gene: TRBV30
CDR3aa: CAWSAFGTGRSKYEQYF

len: 14
d_gene: TRBD2
v_gene: TRBV7-3
CDR3aa: CASSPGTSGNEQFF

len: 18
d_gene: TRBD2
v_gene: TRBV27
CDR3aa: CASSPSGTSGGGKNEQFF

len: 14
d_gene: TRBD1
v_gene: TRBV6-1
CDR3aa: CASSPPGQGRGYTF

len: 14
d_gene: NA
v_gene: TRBV5-1
CDR3aa: CASTSRGRTDTQYF

len: 16
d_gene: TRBD1
v_gene: TRBV9
CDR3aa: CASSVAGGTGGNTIYF

len: 14
d_gene: NA
v_gene: TRBV27
CDR3aa: CALRGGAVNQPQHF

len: 15
d_gene: TRBD1
v_gene: TRBV4-1
CDR3aa: CASSPRTGPSDEQFF

len: 11
d_gene: NA
v_gene: TRBV6-5
CDR3aa: CASGLSGGYTF

len: 14
d_gene: NA
v_gene: TRBV19
CDR3aa: CASSTGPAGETQYF

len: 13
d_gene: NA
v_gene: TRBV19
CDR3aa: CALRGMGNYGYTF

len: 14
d_gene: NA
v_gene: TRBV30
CDR3aa: CAWRGWEADSPLHF

len: 14
d_gene: TRBD1
v_gene: TRBV6-6
CDR3aa: CASSGQGANQPQHF

len: 16
d_gene: TRBD2
v_gene: TRBV30
CDR3aa: CAWSGRVGGRPGELFF

len: 13
d_gene: NA
v_gene: TRBV6-6
CDR3aa: CASSYSDSQPQHF

len: 13
d_gene: NA
v_gene: TRBV11-1
CDR3aa: CASSLTRSYEQYF

len: 11
d_gene: NA
v_gene: TRBV4-2
CDR3aa: CASSHDTEAFF

len: 14
d_gene: TRBD2
v_gene: TRBV6-5
CDR3aa: CASSYRGGTGELFF

len: 14
d_gene: NA
v_gene: TRBV9
CDR3aa: CASSIRGGNNEQYF

len: 18
d_gene: TRBD2
v_gene: TRBV27
CDR3aa: CASSWPPLLAGYSYEQYF

len: 15
d_gene: NA
v_gene: TRBV5-1
CDR3aa: CASSLEGVPAYEQYF

len: 16
d_gene: NA
v_gene: TRBV27
CDR3aa: CASSPGIRTISYEQYF

len: 13
d_gene: NA
v_gene: TRBV6-5
CDR3aa: CASTLRRDHGYTF

len: 13
d_gene: NA
v_gene: TRBV7-2
CDR3aa: CASSSVRGYEQYF

len: 14
d_gene: TRBD2
v_gene: TRBV2
CDR3aa: CASGARGAGETQYF

len: 14
d_gene: NA
v_gene: TRBV6-1
CDR3aa: CASSGRGSDTEAFF

len: 16
d_gene: NA
v_gene: TRBV10-3
CDR3aa: CAISPPTGSGGNTIYF

len: 14
d_gene: NA
v_gene: TRBV18
CDR3aa: CASSLRALNTEAFF

len: 16
d_gene: TRBD2
v_gene: TRBV7-9
CDR3aa: CASSSASGGFYNEQFF

len: 10
d_gene: NA
v_gene: TRBV19
CDR3aa: CASGQETQYF

len: 14
d_gene: NA
v_gene: TRBV5-1
CDR3aa: CASSLERGYSGYTF

len: 15
d_gene: TRBD2
v_gene: TRBV6-5
CDR3aa: CASSSSGGFYNEQFF

len: 12
d_gene: NA
v_gene: TRBV15
CDR3aa: CATSRDLERQYF

len: 14
d_gene: NA
v_gene: TRBV11-2
CDR3aa: CASSSPTANTEAFF

len: 16
d_gene: NA
v_gene: TRBV13
CDR3aa: CASSLGQGMRNSPLHF

len: 13
d_gene: NA
v_gene: TRBV27
CDR3aa: CASSLSGAGELFF

len: 14
d_gene: NA
v_gene: TRBV27
CDR3aa: CASSLVRNTGELFF

len: 15
d_gene: TRBD1
v_gene: TRBV4-1
CDR3aa: CASSQGQGARTEAFF

len: 13
d_gene: TRBD1
v_gene: TRBV6-1
CDR3aa: CASRTGGMETQYF

len: 13
d_gene: NA
v_gene: TRBV7-2
CDR3aa: CASSSKGSDTQYF

len: 16
d_gene: TRBD1
v_gene: TRBV4-3
CDR3aa: CASSSPAGQGAYGYTF

len: 15
d_gene: TRBD1
v_gene: TRBV7-2
CDR3aa: CASSFGQGSGETQYF

len: 13
d_gene: NA
v_gene: TRBV6-1
CDR3aa: CASSHRAGQPQHF

len: 14
d_gene: NA
v_gene: TRBV2
CDR3aa: CASNIDRSQETQYF

len: 13
d_gene: NA
v_gene: TRBV6-5
CDR3aa: CASSYATGYGYTF

len: 15
d_gene: NA
v_gene: TRBV4-1
CDR3aa: CASSRPAGPNYGYTF